The sequence of this T cell receptor (beta chain) was determined in a study of OX40 agonist ivuxolimab in advanced cancers. Whole-study results and caveats: A proportion of nonresponders additionally exhibited low normalized T-cell clonal expansion.

To note about this clone: Its target is unknown.

Clones were read by immunoSEQ multiplex PCR, and TCRdb kept only the in-frame ones, dropping some. The data show over 100,000 clones, approximately 92% seen once. The CDR3 has 15 residues. CDR1 SNHLY and CDR2 FYNNEI come from the germline V gene. Trimming took 1 base from V and 8 from J, leaving 15 bases between them. The material was CD4+ or CD8+ T cells sorted from blood, obtained in a trial of the OX40 agonist ivuxolimab. This sequence was found in an adult with an advanced solid tumor such as melanoma, head and neck, liver or kidney cancer. The chain recombines TRBV2 with TRBJ1-5, with D possibly being TRBD1 (5 bases). Here the CDR3 reads CASSEGGTASEPQHF. Written as DNA, the CDR3 is TGTGCCAGCAGTGAAGGTGGGACCGCTAGTGAGCCCCAGCATTTT.